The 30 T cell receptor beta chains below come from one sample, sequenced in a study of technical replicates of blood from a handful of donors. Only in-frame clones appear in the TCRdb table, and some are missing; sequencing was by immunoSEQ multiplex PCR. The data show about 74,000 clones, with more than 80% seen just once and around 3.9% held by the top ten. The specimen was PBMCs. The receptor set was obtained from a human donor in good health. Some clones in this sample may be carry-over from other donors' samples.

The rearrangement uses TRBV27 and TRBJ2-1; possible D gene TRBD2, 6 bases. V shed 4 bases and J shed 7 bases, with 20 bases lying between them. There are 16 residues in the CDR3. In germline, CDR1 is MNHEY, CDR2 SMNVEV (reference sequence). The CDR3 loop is CASSSIGLKGWNEQFF. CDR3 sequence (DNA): TGTGCCAGCAGTTCTATAGGACTAAAGGGGTGGAATGAGCAGTTCTTC.

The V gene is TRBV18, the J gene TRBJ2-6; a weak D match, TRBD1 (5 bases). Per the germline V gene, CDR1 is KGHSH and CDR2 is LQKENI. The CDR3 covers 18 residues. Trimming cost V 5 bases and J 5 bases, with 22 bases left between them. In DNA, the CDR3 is TGTGCCAGCTCATTAGAGATGGACATTTACAGTCGGGCCAACGTCCTGACTTTC. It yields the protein CASSLEMDIYSRANVLTF. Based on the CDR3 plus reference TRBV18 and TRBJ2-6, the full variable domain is NAGVMQNPRHLVRRRGQEARLRCSPMKGHSHVYWYRQLPEEGLKFMVYLQKENIIDESGMPKERFSAEFPKEGPSILRIQQVVRGDSAAYFCASSLEMDIYSRANVLTFGAGSRLTVL.

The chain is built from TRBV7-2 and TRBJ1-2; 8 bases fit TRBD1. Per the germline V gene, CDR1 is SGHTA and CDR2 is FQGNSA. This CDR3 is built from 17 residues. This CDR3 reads CAARASPRTGKNYGYTF. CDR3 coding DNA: TGTGCGGCCAGGGCCTCACCCCGGACAGGGAAGAACTATGGCTACACCTTC.

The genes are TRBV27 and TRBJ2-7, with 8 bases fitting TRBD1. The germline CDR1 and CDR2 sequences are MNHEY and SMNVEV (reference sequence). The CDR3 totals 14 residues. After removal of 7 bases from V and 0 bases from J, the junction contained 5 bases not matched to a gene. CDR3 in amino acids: CASTQTGASYEQYF. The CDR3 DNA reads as TGTGCCAGCACCCAGACAGGGGCCTCCTACGAGCAGTACTTC.

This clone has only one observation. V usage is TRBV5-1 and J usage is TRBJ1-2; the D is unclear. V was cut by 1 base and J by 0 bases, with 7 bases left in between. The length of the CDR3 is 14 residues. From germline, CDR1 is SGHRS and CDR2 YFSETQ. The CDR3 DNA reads TGCGCCAGCAGCTTGCCAGGCGCTAACTATGGCTACACCTTC. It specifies CASSLPGANYGYTF. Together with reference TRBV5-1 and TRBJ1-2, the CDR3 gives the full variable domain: KAGVTQTPRYLIKTRGQQVTLSCSPISGHRSVSWYQQTPGQGLQFLFEYFSETQRNKGNFPGRFSGRQFSNSRSEMNVSTLELGDSALYLCASSLPGANYGYTFGSGTRLTVV.

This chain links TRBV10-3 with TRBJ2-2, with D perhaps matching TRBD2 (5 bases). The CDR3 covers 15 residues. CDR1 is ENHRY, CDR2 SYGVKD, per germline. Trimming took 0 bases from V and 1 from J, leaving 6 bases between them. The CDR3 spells CAISESRGNTGELFF. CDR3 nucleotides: TGTGCCATCAGTGAGTCTCGGGGGAACACCGGGGAGCTGTTTTTT.

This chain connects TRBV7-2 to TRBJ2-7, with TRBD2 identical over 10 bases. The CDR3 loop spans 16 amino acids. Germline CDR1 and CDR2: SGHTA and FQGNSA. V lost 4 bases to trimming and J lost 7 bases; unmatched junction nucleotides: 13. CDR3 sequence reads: CASSYPSGRYPGEQYF. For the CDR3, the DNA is TGTGCCAGCAGCTACCCTAGCGGGAGATATCCTGGGGAGCAGTACTTC.

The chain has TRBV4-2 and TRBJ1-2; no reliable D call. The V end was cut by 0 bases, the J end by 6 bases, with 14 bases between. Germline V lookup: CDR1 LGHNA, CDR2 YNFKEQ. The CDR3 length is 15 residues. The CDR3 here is CASSQDPDGGNGYTF. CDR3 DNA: TGTGCCAGCAGCCAAGATCCGGATGGAGGGAATGGCTACACCTTC.

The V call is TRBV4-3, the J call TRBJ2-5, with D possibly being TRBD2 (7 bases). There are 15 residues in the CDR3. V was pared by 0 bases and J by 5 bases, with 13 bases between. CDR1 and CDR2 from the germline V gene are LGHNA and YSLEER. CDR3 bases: TGCGCCAGCAGCCAAGACAGGGGAGGGCAGGAGACCCAGTACTTC. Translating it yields CASSQDRGGQETQYF.

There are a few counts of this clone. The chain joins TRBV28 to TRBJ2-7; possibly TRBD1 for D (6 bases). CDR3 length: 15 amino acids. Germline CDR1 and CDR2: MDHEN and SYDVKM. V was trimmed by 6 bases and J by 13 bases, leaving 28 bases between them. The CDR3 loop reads CASSGIRGQRPDKYF. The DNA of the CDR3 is TGTGCCAGCAGCGGGATTAGGGGACAACGACCGGATAAATACTTC.

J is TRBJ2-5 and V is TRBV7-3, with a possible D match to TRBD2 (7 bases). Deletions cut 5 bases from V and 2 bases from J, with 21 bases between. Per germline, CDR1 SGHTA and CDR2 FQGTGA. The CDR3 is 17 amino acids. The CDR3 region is CASSPGRGGGRQETQYF. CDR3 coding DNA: TGTGCCAGCAGCCCCGGTAGAGGGGGGGGGAGGCAAGAGACCCAGTACTTC.

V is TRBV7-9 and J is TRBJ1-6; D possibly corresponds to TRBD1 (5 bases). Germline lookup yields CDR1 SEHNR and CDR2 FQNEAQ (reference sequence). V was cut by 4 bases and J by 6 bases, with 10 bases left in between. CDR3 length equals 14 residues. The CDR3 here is CASSSTASNSPLHF. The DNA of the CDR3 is TGTGCCAGCAGCTCGACAGCTAGTAATTCACCCCTCCACTTT.

The CDR3 is CASSPYKTNEQYF. The CDR3 DNA sequence: TGTGCCAGCAGCCCCTACAAGACTAACGAGCAGTACTTC. The chain is built from TRBV14 and TRBJ2-7, with a tentative D call TRBD2 (5 bases). CDR1 is SGHDN and CDR2 is FVKESK in the germline V gene. V shed 4 bases and J shed 5 bases, with 12 bases lying between them. The CDR3 extends over 13 amino acids. The complete variable domain, with remaining parts taken from reference TRBV14 and TRBJ2-7, reads EAGVTQFPSHSVIEKGQTVTLRCDPISGHDNLYWYRRVMGKEIKFLLHFVKESKQDESGMPNNRFLAERTGGTYSTLKVQPAELEDSGVYFCASSPYKTNEQYFGPGTRLTVT.

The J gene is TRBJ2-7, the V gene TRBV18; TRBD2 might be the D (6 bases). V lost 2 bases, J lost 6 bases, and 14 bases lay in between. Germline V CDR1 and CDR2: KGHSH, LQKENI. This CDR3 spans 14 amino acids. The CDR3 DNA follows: TGTGCCAGCTCACCAGCCGTGGAGGGCGTCGAGCAGTACTTC. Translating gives CASSPAVEGVEQYF.

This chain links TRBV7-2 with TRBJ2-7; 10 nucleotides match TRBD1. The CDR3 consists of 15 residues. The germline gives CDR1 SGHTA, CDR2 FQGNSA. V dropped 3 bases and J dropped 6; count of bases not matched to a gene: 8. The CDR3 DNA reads TGTGCCAGCAGCTTCGCCGGGACAGGGGTCGGCGAGCAGTACTTC. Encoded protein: CASSFAGTGVGEQYF.

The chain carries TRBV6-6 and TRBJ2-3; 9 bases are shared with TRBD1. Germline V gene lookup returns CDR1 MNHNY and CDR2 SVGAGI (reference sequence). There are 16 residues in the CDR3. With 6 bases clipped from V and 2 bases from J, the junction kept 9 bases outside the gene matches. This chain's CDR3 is CASRPGQGINTDTQYF. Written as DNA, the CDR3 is TGTGCCAGCAGACCTGGACAGGGGATTAACACAGATACGCAGTATTTT.

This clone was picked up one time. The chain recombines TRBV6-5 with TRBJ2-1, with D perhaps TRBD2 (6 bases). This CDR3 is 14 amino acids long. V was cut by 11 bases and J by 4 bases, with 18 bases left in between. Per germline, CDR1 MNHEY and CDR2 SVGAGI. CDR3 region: CARPREMAYNEQFF. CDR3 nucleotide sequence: TGTGCCCGACCCCGGGAGATGGCTTACAATGAGCAGTTCTTC.

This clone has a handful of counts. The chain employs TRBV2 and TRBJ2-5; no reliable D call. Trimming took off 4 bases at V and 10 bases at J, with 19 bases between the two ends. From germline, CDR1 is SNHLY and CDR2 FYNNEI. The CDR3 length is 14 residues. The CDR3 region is CASSASSSGGIQYF. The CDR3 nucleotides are TGTGCCAGCAGTGCCTCCTCCTCCGGCGGTATCCAGTACTTC.

Here the CDR3 DNA reads TGTGCCAGCAGTTTCGGCGGGAGCGGGGTCGGGGAGCTGTTTTTT. Its translation: CASSFGGSGVGELFF. This rearrangement joins TRBV27 to TRBJ2-2, with TRBD2 identical over 7 bases. The germline V gene encodes CDR1 MNHEY and CDR2 SMNVEV (reference sequence). The CDR3 is made up of 15 amino acids. Trimming removed 3 bases from V and 7 bases from J; junction bases left unmatched: 8.

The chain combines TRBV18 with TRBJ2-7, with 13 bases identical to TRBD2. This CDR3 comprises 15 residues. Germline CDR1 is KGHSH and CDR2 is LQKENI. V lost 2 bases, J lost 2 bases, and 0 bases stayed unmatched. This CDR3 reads CASSPTSGGAYEQYF. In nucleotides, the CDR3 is TGTGCCAGCTCACCAACTAGCGGGGGGGCCTACGAGCAGTACTTC.

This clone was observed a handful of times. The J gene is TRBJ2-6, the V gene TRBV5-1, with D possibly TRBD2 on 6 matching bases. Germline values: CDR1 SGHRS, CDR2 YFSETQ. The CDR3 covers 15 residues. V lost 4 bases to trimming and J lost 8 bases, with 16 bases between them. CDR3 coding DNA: TGCGCCAGCAGCCCCGCCTTGGAGGGGACCAACGTCCTGACTTTC. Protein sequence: CASSPALEGTNVLTF.

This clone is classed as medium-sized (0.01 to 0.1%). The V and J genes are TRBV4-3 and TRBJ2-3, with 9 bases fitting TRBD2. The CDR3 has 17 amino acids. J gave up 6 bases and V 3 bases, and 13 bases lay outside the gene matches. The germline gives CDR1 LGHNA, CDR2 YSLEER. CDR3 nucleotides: TGCGCCAGCAGCCACTCAGCCTTAGCGGGAGTAGCGGATACGCAGTATTTT. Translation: CASSHSALAGVADTQYF.

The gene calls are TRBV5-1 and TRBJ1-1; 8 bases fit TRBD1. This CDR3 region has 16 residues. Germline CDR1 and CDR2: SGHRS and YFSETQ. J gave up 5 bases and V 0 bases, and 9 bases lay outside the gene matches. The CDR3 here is CASSLDGQGARTEAFF. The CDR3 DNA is TGCGCCAGCAGCTTGGATGGGCAGGGGGCGCGAACTGAAGCTTTCTTT.

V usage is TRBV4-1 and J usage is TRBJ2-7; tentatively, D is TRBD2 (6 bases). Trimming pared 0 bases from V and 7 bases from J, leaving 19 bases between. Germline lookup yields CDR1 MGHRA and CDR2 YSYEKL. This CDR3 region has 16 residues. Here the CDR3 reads CASSQEYGLAKDEQYF. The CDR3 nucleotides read TGCGCCAGCAGCCAAGAATACGGGCTAGCGAAGGATGAGCAGTACTTC.

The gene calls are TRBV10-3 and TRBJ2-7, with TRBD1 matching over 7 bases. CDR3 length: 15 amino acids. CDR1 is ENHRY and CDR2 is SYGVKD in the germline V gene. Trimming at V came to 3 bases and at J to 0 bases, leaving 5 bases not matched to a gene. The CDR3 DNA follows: TGTGCCATCAGTGATCGGGACAGCTCCTCCTACGAGCAGTACTTC. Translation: CAISDRDSSSYEQYF.

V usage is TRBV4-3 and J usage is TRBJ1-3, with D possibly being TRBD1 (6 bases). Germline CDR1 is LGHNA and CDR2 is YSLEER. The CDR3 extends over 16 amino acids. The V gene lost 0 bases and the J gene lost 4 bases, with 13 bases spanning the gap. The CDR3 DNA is TGCGCCAGCAGCCAAGAACAGGGAATAACGGGAAACACCATATATTTT. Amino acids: CASSQEQGITGNTIYF.

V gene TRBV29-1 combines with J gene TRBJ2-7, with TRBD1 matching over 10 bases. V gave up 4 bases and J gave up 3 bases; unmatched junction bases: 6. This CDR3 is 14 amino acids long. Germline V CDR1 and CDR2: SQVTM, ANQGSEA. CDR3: CSVGDRGMYYEQYF. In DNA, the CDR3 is TGCAGCGTTGGGGACAGGGGAATGTACTACGAGCAGTACTTC.

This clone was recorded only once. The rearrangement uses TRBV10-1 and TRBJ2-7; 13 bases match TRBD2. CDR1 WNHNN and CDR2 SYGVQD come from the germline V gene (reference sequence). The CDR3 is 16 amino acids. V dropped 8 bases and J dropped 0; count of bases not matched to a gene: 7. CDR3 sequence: CASPGLAGVYSYEQYF. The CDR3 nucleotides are TGCGCCAGCCCCGGACTAGCGGGAGTTTACTCCTACGAGCAGTACTTC.

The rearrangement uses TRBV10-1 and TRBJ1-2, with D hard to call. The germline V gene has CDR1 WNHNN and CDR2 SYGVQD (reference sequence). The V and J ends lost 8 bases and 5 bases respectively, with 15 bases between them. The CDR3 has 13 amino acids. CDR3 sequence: CASRERGLYGYTF. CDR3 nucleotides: TGCGCCAGCCGGGAGCGCGGATTGTATGGCTACACCTTC.

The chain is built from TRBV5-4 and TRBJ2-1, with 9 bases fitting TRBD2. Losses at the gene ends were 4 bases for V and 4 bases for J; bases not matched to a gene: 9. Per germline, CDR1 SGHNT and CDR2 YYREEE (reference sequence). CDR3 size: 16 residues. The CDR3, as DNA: TGTGCCAGCAGCCCTGCCGATGGACTAGCGTACAATGAGCAGTTCTTC. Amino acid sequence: CASSPADGLAYNEQFF.